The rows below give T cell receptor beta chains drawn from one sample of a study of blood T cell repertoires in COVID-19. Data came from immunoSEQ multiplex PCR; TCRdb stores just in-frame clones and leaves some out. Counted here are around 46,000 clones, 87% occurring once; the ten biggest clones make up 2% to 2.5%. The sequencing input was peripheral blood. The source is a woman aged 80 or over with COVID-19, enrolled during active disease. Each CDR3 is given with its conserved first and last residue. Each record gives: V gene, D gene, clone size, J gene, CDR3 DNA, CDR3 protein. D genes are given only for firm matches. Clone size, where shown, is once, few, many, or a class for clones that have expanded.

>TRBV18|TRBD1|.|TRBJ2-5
TGTGCCAGCTCAGAGGGACAGGGGTCTTGGGAGACCCAGTACTTC
CASSEGQGSWETQYF
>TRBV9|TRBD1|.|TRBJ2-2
TGTGCCAGCAAGACAGGGGAGATGAGCGGGGAGCTGTTTTTT
CASKTGEMSGELFF
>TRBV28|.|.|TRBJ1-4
TGTGCCAGCAGTTTAGGGCTTGGGGAAAAACTGTTTTTT
CASSLGLGEKLFF
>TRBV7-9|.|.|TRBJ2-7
TGTGCCAGCAGCCCATCCCGCGACAGGTCCTCCTACGAGCAGTACTTC
CASSPSRDRSSYEQYF
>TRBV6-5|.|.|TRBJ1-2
TGTGCCAGCAGTCTGGGGGCTGACTATGGCTACACCTTC
CASSLGADYGYTF
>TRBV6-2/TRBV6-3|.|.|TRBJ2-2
TGTGCCAGCACCCCCGCCCGCGGGGTACCCGGGGAGCTGTTTTTT
CASTPARGVPGELFF
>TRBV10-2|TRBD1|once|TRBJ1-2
TGCGCCAGCAGACCCTCCGGGACAGGGAACGGCTACACCTTC
CASRPSGTGNGYTF
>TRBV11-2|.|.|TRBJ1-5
TGTGCCAGCAGCTTCAGGGAAAATCAGCCCCAGCATTTT
CASSFRENQPQHF
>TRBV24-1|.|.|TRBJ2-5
TGTGCCACCAGTGTGGGGGGTACACAAGAGACCCAGTACTTC
CATSVGGTQETQYF
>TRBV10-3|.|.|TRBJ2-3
TGTGCCATCAGTGAGTCAGGGGTAAACACAGATACGCAGTATTTT
CAISESGVNTDTQYF
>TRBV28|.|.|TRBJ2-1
TGTGCCAGCAGTTCTCACTCGCGCAGGTCTCTTGAGCAGTTCTTC
CASSSHSRRSLEQFF
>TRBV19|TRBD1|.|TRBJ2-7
TGTGCCAGTTCCGGGACAGGATACTCCTACGAGCAGTACTTC
CASSGTGYSYEQYF
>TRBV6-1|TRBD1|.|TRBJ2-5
TGTGCCAGCAGTGAAACAGGGGGCAGGAAGACCCAGTACTTC
CASSETGGRKTQYF
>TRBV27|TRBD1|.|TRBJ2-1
TGTGCCAGCAGTTCCCACAGGGGCCCCTACAATGAGCAGTTCTTC
CASSSHRGPYNEQFF
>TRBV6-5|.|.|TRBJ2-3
TGTGCCAGCAGCCTTTCTCCCCCGGGTACGCAGTATTTT
CASSLSPPGTQYF
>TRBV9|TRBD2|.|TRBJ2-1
TGTGCCAGCAGCGGTAGCGGGAGGCCATCTTTCTTC
CASSGSGRPSFF
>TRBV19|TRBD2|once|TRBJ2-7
TGTGCCAGTAGTCCCCGTATGATTCGAACGGGAGGGCGTTCCTACGAGCAGTACTTC
CASSPRMIRTGGRSYEQYF